This T cell receptor beta chain was identified in a study of cytomegalovirus exposure and HLA in healthy donors. The study's findings and limits: Later analysis suggested most CMV-associated TCR beta chains were HLA-restricted. Cytomegalovirus-associated status was assigned to about 170 TCR beta chains. Most TCR sequences were rare, but some public TCRs occurred in many donors.

In the case of this clone: Its target is unknown.

At collection, donors were nominally healthy, but unrecorded immune exposures were probable. The CDR3 contains 14 residues. V was trimmed by 4 bases and J by 3 bases, leaving 9 bases between them. Germline values: CDR1 SGHAT, CDR2 FQNNGV. In the PCR, 60 Vbeta and 13 Jbeta primers were used. TCRdb's copy holds only in-frame clones and misses some; the assay was immunoSEQ multiplex PCR. The sample contains roughly 190,000 clones, around 74% of which appear only once. The sample consisted of PBMCs. The TCR originated in a female donor in good health and CMV-seronegative. The V and J genes are TRBV11-2 and TRBJ2-2; tentative D call: TRBD1 (5 bases). CDR3 coding DNA: TGTGCCAGCAGCTGGTCCAGGGACACCGGGGAGCTGTTTTTT. It is translated as CASSWSRDTGELFF.